This T cell receptor (beta chain) was retrieved from a study of cytotoxic CD8 clonotypes in ibrutinib-treated CLL. About the research overall: Within the patient group, around twelve were relapsed/refractory and fewer than 16 treatment-naive, and 17 were IGHV unmutated.

As to this clone: Its antigen is unknown. Other nucleotide sequences in the sample specify the same CDR3.

Sequencing used immunoSEQ multiplex PCR; TCRdb keeps in-frame clones, though not all of them. This table holds fewer than 85,000 clones, about four fifths found once. From germline, CDR1 is SGHRS and CDR2 YFSETQ. The V gene end was trimmed by 4 bases and the J gene end by 5 bases; junction bases not matched to a gene: 6. CDR3 size: 14 residues. Study results and limitations: Patients showed higher baseline clonality than age-matched healthy donors, and it tracked circulating CD8+ T-cell counts.

The chain couples TRBV5-1 to TRBJ2-1, with 7 bases aligning to TRBD2. This specimen was PBMCs, taken after 12 months of ibrutinib treatment. The sequence derives from a human donor with chronic lymphocytic leukemia. CDR3 amino acids: CASSPGLLNNEQFF. The CDR3 nucleotides are TGCGCCAGCAGCCCGGGACTACTAAACAATGAGCAGTTCTTC.